Sequencing of this T cell receptor (beta chain) was carried out in a study of blood T cells in healthy people across ages. Sample-barcoded 5' priming and a J-beta primer mix drove a second PCR of 7 to 11 cycles. MiXCR, run by TCRdb on the 5' RACE reads, gives a single entry per CDR3 protein. The sample yields about 570,000 distinct CDR3 sequences, roughly a quarter seen once. Study observations and caveats: Relative to aged donors, long-lived donors carried more naive CD4+ cells and displayed higher diversity. Diversity figures based on one million T cells were deemed too low. Roughly linearly, TCR beta diversity per million T cells fell as age increased.

This clonotype has only a few counts. Its antigen is not identified. The CDR3 sequence is 15 residues long. Per the germline V gene, CDR1 is SGHRS and CDR2 is YFSETQ. V was shortened by 5 bases and J by 1 base, with 14 bases between the two germline ends. Sequenced: blood. This clonotype was obtained from a woman in her 70s in good health. This chain connects TRBV5-1 to TRBJ2-3, with a possible D match to TRBD1 (6 bases). CDR3 residues: CASSTNRDGTDTQYF. For the CDR3, the DNA is TGCGCCAGCAGTACCAACAGGGACGGCACAGATACGCAGTATTTT.